This T cell receptor beta chain derives from a study of cytomegalovirus exposure and HLA in healthy donors. Looking at the study overall: Roughly 180 million T cells yielded some 100 million unique TCR beta sequences, as an earlier analysis found.

V dropped 1 base and J dropped 6 bases, with 16 bases sitting between them. Germline V gene sequence: CDR1 SQVTM, CDR2 ANQGSEA. There are 14 residues in the CDR3. The study ran its PCR with 60 Vbeta and 13 Jbeta primers. Profiled with immunoSEQ multiplex PCR; TCRdb holds only in-frame clones, not every one. The table includes 95,000 to 150,000 clones, 78% detected once. The sample taken for sequencing was PBMCs. The clonotype comes from a middle-aged woman in good health and CMV-seronegative. This chain uses TRBV29-1 with TRBJ2-7; D unresolved. CDR3 sequence reads: CSVEGPGLRTEQYF. The CDR3 DNA sequence: TGCAGCGTTGAAGGCCCGGGTCTAAGAACCGAGCAGTACTTC.